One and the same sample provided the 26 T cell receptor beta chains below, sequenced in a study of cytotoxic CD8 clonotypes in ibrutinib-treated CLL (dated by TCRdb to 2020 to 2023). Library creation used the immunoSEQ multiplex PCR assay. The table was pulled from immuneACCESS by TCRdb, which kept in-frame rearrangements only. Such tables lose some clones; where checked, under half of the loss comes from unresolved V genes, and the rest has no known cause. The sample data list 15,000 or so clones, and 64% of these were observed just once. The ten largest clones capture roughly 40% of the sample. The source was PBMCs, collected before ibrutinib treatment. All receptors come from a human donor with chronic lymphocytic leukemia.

CDR3 DNA sequence: TGTGCCAGCAGGTCGACAGGGGGTCGTAACACCATATATTTT. Amino acids: CASRSTGGRNTIYF. The rearrangement uses TRBV2 and TRBJ1-3, with 9 bases identical to TRBD1. The CDR3 has 14 amino acids. V was clipped by 6 bases and J by 7 bases; unmatched bases: 7. Germline CDR1 SNHLY, CDR2 FYNNEI.

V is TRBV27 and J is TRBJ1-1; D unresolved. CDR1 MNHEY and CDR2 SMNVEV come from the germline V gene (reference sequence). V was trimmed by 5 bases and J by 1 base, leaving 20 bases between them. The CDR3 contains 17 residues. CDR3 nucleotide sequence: TGTGCCAGCAGTCGCTACCGGACTAACCGCCCGAACACTGAAGCTTTCTTT. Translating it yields CASSRYRTNRPNTEAFF.

The CDR3 protein is CASSLGTEGNTIYF. CDR3 coding DNA: TGTGCCAGCAGCCTTGGGACGGAGGGAAACACCATATATTTT. The rearrangement joins TRBV4-2 to TRBJ1-3, with a possible D match to TRBD1 (5 bases). Trimming cost V 4 bases and J 4 bases, with 11 bases left between them. The CDR3 runs 14 residues. Germline CDR1 is LGHNA and CDR2 is YNFKEQ.

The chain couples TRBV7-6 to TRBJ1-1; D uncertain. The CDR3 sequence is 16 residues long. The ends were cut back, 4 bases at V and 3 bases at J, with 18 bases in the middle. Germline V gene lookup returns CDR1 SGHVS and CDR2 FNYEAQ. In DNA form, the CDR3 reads TGTGCCAGCAGCTCCCATCGGGTCAGCCCGGACACTGAAGCTTTCTTT. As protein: CASSSHRVSPDTEAFF. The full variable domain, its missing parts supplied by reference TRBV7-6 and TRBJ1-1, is GAGVSQSPRYKVTKRGQDVALRCDPISGHVSLYWYRQALGQGPEFLTYFNYEAQQDKSGLPNDRFSAERPEGSISTLTIQRTEQRDSAMYRCASSSHRVSPDTEAFFGQGTRLTVV.

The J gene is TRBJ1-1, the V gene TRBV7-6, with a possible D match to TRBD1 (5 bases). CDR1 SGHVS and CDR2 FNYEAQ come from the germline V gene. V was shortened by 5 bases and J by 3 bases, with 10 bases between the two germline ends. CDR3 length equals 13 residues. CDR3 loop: CASSPVGDTEAFF. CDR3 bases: TGTGCCAGCAGCCCGGTAGGGGACACTGAAGCTTTCTTT.

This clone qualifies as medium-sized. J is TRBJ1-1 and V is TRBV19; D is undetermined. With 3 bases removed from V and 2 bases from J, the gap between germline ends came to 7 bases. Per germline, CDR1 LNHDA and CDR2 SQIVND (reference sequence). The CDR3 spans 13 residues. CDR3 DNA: TGTGCCAGTAGTATGACGGGTAACACTGAAGCTTTCTTT. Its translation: CASSMTGNTEAFF.

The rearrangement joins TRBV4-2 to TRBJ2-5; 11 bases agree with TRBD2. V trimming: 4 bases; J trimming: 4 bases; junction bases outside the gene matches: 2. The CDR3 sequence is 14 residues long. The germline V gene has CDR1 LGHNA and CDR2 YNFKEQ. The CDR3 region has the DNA TGTGCCAGCAGCCCGACTAGCGGGGTAGAGACCCAGTACTTC. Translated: CASSPTSGVETQYF.

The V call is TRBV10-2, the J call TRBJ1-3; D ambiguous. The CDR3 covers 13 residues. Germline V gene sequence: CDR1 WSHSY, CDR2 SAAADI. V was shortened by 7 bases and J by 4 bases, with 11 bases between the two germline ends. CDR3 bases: TGCGCCAGCACCGATCTCCAGGGAAACACCATATATTTT. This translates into CASTDLQGNTIYF.

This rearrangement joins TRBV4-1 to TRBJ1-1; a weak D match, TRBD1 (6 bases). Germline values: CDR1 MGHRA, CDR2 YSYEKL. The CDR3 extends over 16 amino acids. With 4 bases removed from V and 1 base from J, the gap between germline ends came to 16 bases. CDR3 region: CASSPRTASRNTEAFF. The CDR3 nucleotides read TGCGCCAGCAGCCCTCGGACAGCCTCCCGGAACACTGAAGCTTTCTTT.

CDR3 protein: CASSPYTGETEAFF. The CDR3 region has the DNA TGTGCCAGTAGTCCATATACAGGGGAGACTGAAGCTTTCTTT. The chain links TRBV19 to TRBJ1-1; 7 bases map to TRBD1. There are 14 residues in the CDR3. The ends lost 5 bases at V and 5 bases at J; junction bases unmatched: 8. Germline-derived CDR1 and CDR2 are LNHDA and SQIVND (reference sequence).

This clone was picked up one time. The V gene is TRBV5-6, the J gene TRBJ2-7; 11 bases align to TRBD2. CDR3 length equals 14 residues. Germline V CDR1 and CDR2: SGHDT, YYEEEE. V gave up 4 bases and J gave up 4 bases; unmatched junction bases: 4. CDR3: CASSLTSGGYEQYF. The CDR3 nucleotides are TGTGCCAGCAGCCTAACTAGCGGGGGTTACGAGCAGTACTTC.

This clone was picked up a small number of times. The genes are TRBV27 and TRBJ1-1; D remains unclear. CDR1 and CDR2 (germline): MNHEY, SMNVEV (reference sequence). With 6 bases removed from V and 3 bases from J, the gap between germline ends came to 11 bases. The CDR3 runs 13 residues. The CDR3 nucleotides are TGTGCCAGCAGCGAAACTATGGACACTGAAGCTTTCTTT. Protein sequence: CASSETMDTEAFF.

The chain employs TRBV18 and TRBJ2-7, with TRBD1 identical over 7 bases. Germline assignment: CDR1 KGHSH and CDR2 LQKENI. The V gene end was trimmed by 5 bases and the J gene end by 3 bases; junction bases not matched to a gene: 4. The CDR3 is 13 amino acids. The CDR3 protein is CASSAGQDYEQYF. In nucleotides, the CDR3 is TGTGCCAGCTCAGCTGGACAGGACTACGAGCAGTACTTC.

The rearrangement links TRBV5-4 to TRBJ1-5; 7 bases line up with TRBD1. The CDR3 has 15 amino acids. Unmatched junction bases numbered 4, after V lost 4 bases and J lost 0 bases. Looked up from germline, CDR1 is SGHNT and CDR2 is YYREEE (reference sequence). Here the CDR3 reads CASSTGTDSNQPQHF. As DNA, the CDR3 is TGTGCCAGCAGCACCGGGACAGATAGCAATCAGCCCCAGCATTTT.

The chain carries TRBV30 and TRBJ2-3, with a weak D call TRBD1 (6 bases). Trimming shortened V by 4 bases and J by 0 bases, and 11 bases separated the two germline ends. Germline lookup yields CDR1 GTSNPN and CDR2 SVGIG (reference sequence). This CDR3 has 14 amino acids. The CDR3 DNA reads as TGTGCCTGGACCAGGGGTGGAAGCACAGATACGCAGTATTTT. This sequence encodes CAWTRGGSTDTQYF.

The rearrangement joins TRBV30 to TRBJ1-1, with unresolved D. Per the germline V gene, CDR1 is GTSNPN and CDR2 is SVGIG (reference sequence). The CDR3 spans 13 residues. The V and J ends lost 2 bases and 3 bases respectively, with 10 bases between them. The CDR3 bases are TGTGCCTGGAGTAAAAGGGTCGACACTGAAGCTTTCTTT. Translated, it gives CAWSKRVDTEAFF. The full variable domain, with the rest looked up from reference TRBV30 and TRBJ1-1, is SQTIHQWPATLVQPVGSPLSLECTVEGTSNPNLYWYRQAAGRGLQLLFYSVGIGQISSEVPQNLSASRPQDRQFILSSKKLLLSDSGFYLCAWSKRVDTEAFFGQGTRLTVV.

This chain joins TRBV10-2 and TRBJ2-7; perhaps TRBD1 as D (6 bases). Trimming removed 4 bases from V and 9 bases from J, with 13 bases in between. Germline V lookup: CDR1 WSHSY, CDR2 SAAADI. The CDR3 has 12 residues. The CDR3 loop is CASSVQGLGQYF. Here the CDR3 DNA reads TGCGCCAGCAGTGTACAGGGATTAGGGCAGTACTTC.

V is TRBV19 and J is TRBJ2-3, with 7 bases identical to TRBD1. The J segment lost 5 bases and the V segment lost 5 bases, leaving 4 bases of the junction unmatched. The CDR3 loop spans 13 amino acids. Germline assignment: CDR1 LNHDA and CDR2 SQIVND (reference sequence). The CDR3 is CASSRNRGDTQYF. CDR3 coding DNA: TGTGCCAGTAGTCGCAACAGGGGAGATACGCAGTATTTT.

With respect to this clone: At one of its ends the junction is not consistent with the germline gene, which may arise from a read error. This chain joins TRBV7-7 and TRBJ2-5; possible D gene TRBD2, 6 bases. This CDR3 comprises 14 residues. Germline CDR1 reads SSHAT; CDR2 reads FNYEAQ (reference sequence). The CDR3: CASSLWGEQETQYF. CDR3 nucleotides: TGTGCTAGCAGCTTATGGGGGGAGCAAGAGACCCAGTACTTC. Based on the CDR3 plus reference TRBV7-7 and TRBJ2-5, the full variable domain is GAGVSQSPRYKVTKRGQDVTLRCDPISSHATLYWYQQALGQGPEFLTYFNYEAQPDKSGLPSDRFSAERPEGSISTLTIQRTEQRDSAMYRCASSLWGEQETQYFGPGTRLLVL.

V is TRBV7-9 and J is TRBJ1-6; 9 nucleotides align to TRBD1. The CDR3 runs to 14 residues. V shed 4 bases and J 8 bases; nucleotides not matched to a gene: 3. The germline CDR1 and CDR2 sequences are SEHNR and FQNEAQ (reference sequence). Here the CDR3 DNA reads TGTGCCAGCAGCTCCGGACAGGGGTATTCACCCCTCCACTTT. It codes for CASSSGQGYSPLHF.

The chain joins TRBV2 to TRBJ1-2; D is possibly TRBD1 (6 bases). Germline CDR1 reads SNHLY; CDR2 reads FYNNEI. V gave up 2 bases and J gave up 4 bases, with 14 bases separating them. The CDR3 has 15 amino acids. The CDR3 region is CASSETGLLSYGYTF. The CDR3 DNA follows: TGTGCCAGCAGTGAAACAGGGCTGTTGAGCTATGGCTACACCTTC.

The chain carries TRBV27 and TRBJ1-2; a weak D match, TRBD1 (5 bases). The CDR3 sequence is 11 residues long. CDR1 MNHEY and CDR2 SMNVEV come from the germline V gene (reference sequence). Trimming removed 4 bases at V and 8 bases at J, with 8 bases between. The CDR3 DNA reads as TGTGCCAGCAGTTCCGGGACGGGCTACACCTTC. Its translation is CASSSGTGYTF.

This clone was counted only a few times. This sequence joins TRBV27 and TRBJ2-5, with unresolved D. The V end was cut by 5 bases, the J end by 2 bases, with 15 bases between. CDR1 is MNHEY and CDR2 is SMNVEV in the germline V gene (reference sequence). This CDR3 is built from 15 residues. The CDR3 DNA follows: TGTGCCAGCAGTCCGACCTGGGGTCAGCAAGAGACCCAGTACTTC. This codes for CASSPTWGQQETQYF.

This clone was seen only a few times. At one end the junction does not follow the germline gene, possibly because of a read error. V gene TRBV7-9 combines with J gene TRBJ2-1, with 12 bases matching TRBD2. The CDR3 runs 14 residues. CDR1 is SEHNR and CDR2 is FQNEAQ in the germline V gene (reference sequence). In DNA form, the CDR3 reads TGTGCCAGCAGCCTAGCGGGGGGGCACAATGAGCAGTTCTTC. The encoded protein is CASSLAGGHNEQFF.

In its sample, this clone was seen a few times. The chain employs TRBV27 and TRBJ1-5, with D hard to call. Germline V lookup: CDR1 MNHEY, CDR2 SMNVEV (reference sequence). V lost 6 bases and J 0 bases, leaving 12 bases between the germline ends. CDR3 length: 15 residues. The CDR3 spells CASSQTKDSNQPQHF. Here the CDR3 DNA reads TGTGCCAGCAGCCAGACAAAGGATAGCAATCAGCCCCAGCATTTT.

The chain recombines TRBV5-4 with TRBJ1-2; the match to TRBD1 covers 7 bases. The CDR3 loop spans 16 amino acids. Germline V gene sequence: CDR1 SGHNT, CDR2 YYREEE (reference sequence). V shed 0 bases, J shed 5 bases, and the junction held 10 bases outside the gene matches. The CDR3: CASSLAGTGVRYGYTF. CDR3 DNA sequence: TGTGCCAGCAGCTTGGCCGGTACAGGGGTTAGGTATGGCTACACCTTC.